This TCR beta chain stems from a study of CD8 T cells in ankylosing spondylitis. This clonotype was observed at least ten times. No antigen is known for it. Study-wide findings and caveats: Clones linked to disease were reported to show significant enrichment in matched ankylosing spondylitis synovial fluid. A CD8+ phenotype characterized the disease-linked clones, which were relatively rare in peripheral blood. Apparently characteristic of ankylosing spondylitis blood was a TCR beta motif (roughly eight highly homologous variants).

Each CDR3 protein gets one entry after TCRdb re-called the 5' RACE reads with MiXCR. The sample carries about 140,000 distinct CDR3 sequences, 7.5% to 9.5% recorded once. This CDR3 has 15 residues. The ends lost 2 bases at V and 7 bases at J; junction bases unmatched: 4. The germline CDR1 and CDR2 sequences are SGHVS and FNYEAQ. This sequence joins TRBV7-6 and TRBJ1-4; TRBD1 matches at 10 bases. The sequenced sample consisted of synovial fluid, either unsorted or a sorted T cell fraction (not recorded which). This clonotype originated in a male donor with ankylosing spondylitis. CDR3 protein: CASSLLGQGLEKLFF. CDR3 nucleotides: TGTGCCAGCAGCTTACTGGGACAGGGGCTTGAAAAACTGTTTTTT.